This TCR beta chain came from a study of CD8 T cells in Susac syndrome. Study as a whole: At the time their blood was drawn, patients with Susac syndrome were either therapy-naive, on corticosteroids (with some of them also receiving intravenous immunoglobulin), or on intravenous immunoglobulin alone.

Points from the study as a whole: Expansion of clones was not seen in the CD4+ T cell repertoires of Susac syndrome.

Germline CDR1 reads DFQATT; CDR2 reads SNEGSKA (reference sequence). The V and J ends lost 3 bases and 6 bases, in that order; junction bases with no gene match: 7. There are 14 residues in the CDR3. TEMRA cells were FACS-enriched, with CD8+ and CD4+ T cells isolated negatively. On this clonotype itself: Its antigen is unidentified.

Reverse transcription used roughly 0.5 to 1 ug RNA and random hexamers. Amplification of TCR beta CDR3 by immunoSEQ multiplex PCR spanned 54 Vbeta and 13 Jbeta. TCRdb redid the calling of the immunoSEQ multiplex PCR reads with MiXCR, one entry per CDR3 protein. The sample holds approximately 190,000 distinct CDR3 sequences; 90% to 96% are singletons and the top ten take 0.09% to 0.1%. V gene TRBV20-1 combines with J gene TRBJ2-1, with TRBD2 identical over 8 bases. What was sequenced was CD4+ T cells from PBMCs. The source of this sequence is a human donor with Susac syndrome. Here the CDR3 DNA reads TGCAGTGCTAGGTCGGGGGGGGGCCGCAATGAGCAGTTCTTC. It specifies CSARSGGGRNEQFF.